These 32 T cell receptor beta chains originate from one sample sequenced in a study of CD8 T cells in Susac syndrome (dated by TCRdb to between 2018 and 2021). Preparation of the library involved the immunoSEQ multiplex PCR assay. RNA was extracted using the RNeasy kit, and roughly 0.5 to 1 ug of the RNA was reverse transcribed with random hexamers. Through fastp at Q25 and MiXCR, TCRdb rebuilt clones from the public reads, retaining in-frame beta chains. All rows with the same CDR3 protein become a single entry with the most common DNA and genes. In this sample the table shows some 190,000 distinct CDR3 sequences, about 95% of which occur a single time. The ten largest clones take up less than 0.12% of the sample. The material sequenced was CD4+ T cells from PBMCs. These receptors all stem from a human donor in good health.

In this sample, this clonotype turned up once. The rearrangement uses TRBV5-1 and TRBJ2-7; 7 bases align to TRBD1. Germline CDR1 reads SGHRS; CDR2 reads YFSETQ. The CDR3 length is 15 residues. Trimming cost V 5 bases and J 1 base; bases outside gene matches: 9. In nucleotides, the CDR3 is TGCGCCAGCAGGGTACCGGGACAGACTTCCTACGAGCAGTACTTC. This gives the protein CASRVPGQTSYEQYF.

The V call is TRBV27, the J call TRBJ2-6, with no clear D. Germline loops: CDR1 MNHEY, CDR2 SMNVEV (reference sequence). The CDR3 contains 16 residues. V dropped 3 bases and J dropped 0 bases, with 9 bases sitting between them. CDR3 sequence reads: CASSFYRDSGANVLTF. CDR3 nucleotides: TGTGCCAGCAGTTTTTATAGAGACTCTGGGGCCAACGTCCTGACTTTC. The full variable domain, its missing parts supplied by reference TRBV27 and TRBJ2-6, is EAQVTQNPRYLITVTGKKLTVTCSQNMNHEYMSWYRQDPGLGLRQIYYSMNVEVTDKGDVPEGYKVSRKEKRNFPLILESPSPNQTSLYFCASSFYRDSGANVLTFGAGSRLTVL.

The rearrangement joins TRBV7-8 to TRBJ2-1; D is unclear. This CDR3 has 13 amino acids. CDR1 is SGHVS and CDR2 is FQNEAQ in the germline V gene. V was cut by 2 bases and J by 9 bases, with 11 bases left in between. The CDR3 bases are TGTGCCAGCAGCTTACAACGTCTCGGTGAGCAGTTCTTC. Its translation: CASSLQRLGEQFF.

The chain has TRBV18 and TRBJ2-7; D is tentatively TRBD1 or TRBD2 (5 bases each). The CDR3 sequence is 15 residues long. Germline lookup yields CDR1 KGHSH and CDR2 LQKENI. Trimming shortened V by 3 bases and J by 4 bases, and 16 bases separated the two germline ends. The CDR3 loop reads CASSPSSRDGYEQYF. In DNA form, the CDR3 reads TGTGCCAGCTCACCGTCGTCCCGGGACGGTTACGAGCAGTACTTC.

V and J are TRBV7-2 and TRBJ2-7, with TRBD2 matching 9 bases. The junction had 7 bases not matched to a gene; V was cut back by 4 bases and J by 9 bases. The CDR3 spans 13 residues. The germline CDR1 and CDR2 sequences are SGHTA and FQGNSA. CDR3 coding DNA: TGTGCCAGCAGCTCCCAACCGCGGGAGGGGCAGTACTTC. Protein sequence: CASSSQPREGQYF.

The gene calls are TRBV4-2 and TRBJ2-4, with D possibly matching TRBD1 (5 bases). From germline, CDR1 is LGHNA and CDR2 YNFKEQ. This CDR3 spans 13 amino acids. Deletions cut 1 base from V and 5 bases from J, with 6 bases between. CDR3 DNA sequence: TGTGCCAGCAGCCAAGCCAGGGAAAACATTCAGTACTTC. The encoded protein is CASSQARENIQYF.

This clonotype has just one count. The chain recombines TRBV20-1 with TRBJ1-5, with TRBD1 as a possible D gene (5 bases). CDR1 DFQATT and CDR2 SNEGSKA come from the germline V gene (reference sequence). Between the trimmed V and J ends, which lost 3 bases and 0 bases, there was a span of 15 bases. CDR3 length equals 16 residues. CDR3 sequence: CSASIGAGYSNQPQHF. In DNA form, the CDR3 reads TGCAGTGCTAGCATCGGGGCGGGGTATAGCAATCAGCCCCAGCATTTT.

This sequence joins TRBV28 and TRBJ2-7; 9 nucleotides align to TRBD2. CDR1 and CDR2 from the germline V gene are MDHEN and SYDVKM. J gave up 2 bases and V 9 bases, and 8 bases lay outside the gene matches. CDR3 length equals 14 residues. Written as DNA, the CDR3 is TGTGCCAGTAGTCTTAGCGGGAGAGCCTACGAGCAGTACTTC. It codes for CASSLSGRAYEQYF.

The CDR3 coding sequence is TGTGCCAGCAGCCTCGGACCCCACCCCTACGAGCAGTACTTC. It translates to CASSLGPHPYEQYF. V usage is TRBV7-2 and J usage is TRBJ2-7; D is ambiguous. Germline V gene sequence: CDR1 SGHTA, CDR2 FQGNSA. CDR3 length: 14 amino acids. Trimming stripped 5 bases from V and 2 bases from J, with 13 bases between.

The CDR3 DNA reads TGTGCCACCGGATCACTAGCGGGACCTAATGAGCAGTTCTTC. Encoded protein: CATGSLAGPNEQFF. The chain carries TRBV24-1 and TRBJ2-1, with 10 nucleotides matching TRBD2. CDR3 size: 14 residues. Per the germline V gene, CDR1 is KGHDR and CDR2 is SFDVKD. The junction had 8 bases not matched to a gene; V was cut back by 9 bases and J by 7 bases.

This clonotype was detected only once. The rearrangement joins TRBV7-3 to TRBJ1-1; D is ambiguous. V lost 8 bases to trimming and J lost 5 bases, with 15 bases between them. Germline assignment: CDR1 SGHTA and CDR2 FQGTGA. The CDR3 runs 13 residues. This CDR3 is CASGRTLGTEAFF. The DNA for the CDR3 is TGTGCCAGCGGCCGGACCCTAGGTACTGAAGCTTTCTTT.

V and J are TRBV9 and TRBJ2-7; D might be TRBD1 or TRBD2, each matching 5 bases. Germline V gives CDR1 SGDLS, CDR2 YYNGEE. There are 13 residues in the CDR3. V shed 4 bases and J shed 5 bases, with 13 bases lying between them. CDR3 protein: CASSPSVGDEQYF. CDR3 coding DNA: TGTGCCAGCAGCCCCTCGGTGGGGGACGAGCAGTACTTC.

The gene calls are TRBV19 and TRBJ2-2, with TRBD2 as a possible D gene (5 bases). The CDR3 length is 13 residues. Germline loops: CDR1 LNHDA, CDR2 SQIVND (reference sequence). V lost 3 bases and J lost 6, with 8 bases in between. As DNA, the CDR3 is TGTGCCAGTAGTATCGGGGAGCCCGGGGAGCTGTTTTTT. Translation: CASSIGEPGELFF.

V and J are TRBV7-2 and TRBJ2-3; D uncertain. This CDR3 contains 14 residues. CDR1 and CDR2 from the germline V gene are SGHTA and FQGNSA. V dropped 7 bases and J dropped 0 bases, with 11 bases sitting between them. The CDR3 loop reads CASKRPESTDTQYF. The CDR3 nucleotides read TGTGCCAGCAAGAGACCCGAGAGCACAGATACGCAGTATTTT.

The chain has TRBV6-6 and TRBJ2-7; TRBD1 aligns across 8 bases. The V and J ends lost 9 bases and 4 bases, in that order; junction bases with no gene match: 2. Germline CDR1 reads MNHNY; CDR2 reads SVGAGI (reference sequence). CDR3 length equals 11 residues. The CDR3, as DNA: TGTGCCAGTACAGGGGGATACGAGCAGTACTTC. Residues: CASTGGYEQYF.

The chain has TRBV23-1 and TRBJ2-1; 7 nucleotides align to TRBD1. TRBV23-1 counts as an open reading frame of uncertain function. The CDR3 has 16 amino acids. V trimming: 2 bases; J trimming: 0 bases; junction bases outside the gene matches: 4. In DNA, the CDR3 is TGCGCCAGCAGTCAAGAGACAGGGAGCTCCTACAATGAGCAGTTCTTC. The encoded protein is CASSQETGSSYNEQFF.

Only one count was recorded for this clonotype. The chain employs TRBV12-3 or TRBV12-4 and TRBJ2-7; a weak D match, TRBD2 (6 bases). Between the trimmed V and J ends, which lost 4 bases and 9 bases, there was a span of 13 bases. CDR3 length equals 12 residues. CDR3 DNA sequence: TGTGCCAGCAGTTACTCTGGAGGGGCGCAGTACTTC. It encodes CASSYSGGAQYF.

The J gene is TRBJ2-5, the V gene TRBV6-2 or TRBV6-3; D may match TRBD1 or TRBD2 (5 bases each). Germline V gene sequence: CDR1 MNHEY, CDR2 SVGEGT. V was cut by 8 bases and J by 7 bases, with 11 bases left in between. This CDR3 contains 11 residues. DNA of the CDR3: TGTGCCAGCTGGGGACGGGGGACCCAGTACTTC. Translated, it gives CASWGRGTQYF.

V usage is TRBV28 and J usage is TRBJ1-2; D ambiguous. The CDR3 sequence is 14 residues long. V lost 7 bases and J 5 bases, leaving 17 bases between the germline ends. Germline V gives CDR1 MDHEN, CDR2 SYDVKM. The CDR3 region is CASNPPSRGYGYTF. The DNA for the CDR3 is TGTGCCAGCAACCCCCCGAGTCGGGGTTATGGCTACACCTTC.

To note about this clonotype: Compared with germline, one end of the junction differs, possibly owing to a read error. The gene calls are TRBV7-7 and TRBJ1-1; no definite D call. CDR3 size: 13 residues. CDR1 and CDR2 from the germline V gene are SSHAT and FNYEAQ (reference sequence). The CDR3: CASSSAENTEAFF. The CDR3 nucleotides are TGTGCTAGCAGCTCTGCTGAGAACACTGAAGCTTTCTTT.

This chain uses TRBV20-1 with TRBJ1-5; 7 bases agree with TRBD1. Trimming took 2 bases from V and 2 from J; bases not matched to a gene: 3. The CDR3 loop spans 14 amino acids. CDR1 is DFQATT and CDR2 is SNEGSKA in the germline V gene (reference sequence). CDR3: CSARRTGGNQPQHF. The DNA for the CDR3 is TGCAGTGCTAGACGTACAGGGGGCAATCAGCCCCAGCATTTT.

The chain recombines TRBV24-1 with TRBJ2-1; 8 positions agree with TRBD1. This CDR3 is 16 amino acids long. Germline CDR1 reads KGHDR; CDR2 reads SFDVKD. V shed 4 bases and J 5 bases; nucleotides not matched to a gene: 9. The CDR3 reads CATSDESGTGNNEQFF. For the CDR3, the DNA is TGTGCCACCAGTGACGAGTCCGGGACAGGCAACAATGAGCAGTTCTTC.

CDR3 loop: CSDLRDLSYEQYF. The CDR3 nucleotides are TGCAGTGATCTACGGGACTTATCCTACGAGCAGTACTTC. This chain links TRBV20-1 with TRBJ2-7; D is perhaps TRBD2 (6 bases). With 7 bases removed from V and 1 base from J, the gap between germline ends came to 14 bases. CDR1 is DFQATT and CDR2 is SNEGSKA in the germline V gene (reference sequence). CDR3 size: 13 residues.

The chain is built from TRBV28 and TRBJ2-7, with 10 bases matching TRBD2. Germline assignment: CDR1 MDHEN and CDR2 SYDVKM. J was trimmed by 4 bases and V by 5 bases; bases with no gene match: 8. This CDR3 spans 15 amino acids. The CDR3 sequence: CASSPGLAPFYEQYF. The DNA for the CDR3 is TGTGCCAGCAGTCCGGGACTAGCGCCTTTTTACGAGCAGTACTTC.

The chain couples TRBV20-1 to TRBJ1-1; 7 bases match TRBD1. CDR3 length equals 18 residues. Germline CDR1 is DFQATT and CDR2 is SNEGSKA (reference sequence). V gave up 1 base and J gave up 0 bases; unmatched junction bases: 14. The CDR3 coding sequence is TGCAGTGCTAGAGCACAGAACGCGCCGGGACAGATGAACACTGAAGCTTTCTTT. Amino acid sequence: CSARAQNAPGQMNTEAFF.

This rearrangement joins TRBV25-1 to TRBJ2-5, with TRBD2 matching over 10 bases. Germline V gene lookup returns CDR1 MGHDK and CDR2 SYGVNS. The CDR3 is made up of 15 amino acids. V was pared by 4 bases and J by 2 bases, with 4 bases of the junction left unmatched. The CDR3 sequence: CASSGTSGLQETQYF. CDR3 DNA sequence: TGTGCCAGCAGTGGGACTAGCGGCCTACAAGAGACCCAGTACTTC.

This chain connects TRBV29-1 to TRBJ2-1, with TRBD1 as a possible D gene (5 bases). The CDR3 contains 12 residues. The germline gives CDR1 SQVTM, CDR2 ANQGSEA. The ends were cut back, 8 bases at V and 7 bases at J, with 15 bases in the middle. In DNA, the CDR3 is TGCAGCCTTACCAAGGGGTGGAATGAGCAGTTCTTC. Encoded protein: CSLTKGWNEQFF.

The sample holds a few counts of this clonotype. Here the CDR3 DNA reads TGTGCCAGCAGCTCTGGCGGGACCTCCTACGAGCAGTACTTC. Amino acids: CASSSGGTSYEQYF. The chain carries TRBV5-4 and TRBJ2-7; D is perhaps TRBD2 (6 bases). Germline CDR1 SGHNT, CDR2 YYREEE (reference sequence). The CDR3 totals 14 residues. The ends were cut back, 3 bases at V and 0 bases at J, with 10 bases in the middle. Supplemented by reference TRBV5-4 and TRBJ2-7, the full variable domain reads ETGVTQSPTHLIKTRGQQVTLRCSSQSGHNTVSWYQQALGQGPQFIFQYYREEENGRGNFPPRFSGLQFPNYSSELNVNALELDDSALYLCASSSGGTSYEQYFGPGTRLTVT.

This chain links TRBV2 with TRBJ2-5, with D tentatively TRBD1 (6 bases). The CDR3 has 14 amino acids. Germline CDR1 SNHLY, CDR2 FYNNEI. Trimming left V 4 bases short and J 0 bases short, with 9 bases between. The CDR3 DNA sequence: TGTGCCAGCAGTGGTGGACAGAACCAAGAGACCCAGTACTTC. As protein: CASSGGQNQETQYF.

For the CDR3, the DNA is TGTGCCAGCTCACCACAGGGGGGCAATGAGCAGTTCTTC. Translating gives CASSPQGGNEQFF. The gene calls are TRBV18 and TRBJ2-1; D is tentatively TRBD1 or TRBD2 (6 bases each). The CDR3 has 13 amino acids. In germline, CDR1 is KGHSH, CDR2 LQKENI. Trimming cost V 1 base and J 6 bases, with 7 bases left between them.

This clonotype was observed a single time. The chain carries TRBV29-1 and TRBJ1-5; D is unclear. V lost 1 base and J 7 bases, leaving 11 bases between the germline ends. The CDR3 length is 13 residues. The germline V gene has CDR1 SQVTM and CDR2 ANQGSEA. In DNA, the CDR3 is TGCAGCGTTGAAGTCGACATGGGACAGCCCCAGCATTTT. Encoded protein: CSVEVDMGQPQHF.

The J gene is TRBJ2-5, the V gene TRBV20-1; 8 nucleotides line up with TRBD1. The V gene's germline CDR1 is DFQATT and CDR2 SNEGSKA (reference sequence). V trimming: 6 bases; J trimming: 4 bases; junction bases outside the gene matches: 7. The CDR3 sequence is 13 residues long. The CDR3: CSAPQGGGETQYF. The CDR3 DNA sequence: TGCAGTGCACCACAGGGGGGTGGAGAGACCCAGTACTTC.